This entry describes one T cell receptor beta chain. Its target is not known. These data belong to a study of T cells in Graves' hyperthyroidism and ophthalmopathy. For the study at large: Peripheral blood collection took place at initial diagnosis, before any treatment.

RNA transcripts yielded amplified TCR beta CDR3 regions. RT-PCR in the first round (using the HTBI primer set) targeted the TCR CDR3. TCRdb redid the calling of the multiplex PCR reads with MiXCR, one entry per CDR3 protein. The repertoire includes over 700,000 distinct CDR3 sequences, roughly 32% of them detected once, and around 32% sits in the top ten. V was pared by 7 bases and J by 2 bases, with 7 bases of the junction left unmatched. CDR1 MGHDK and CDR2 SYGVNS come from the germline V gene. The CDR3 runs to 14 residues. Regarding the study as a whole: Ophthalmopathy, which appeared later, was predicted by the model a median roughly 6.6 months before onset.

The chain links TRBV25-1 to TRBJ1-2, with 7 bases identical to TRBD1. The sample taken for sequencing was blood. The clonotype was recovered from a woman between 40 and 55 years old with Graves' hyperthyroidism. The CDR3 DNA is TGTGCCAGCACAGGCAAGGACAGGAACTATGGCTACACCTTC. Protein sequence: CASTGKDRNYGYTF.